Reported below is one T cell receptor (beta chain). Per the original data handling: Estimation of nucleated cell counts relied on the amplification of reference gene primers. TCRdb's copy holds only in-frame clones and misses some; the assay was immunoSEQ multiplex PCR. D and trimming were read from the DNA, whereas the V and J calls and clone size are those reported in that table. The sample lists some 400,000 clones, approximately 89% occurring once. The Seattle patients, enrolled during active infection, were followed longitudinally. The sample comes from a study of blood T cell repertoires in COVID-19. The overall study: Acute and convalescent COVID-19 samples came from the United States, Italy and Spain. The analysed material was cDNA or gDNA that came from T cells, B-cell-depleted T cells, or PBMCs.

Germline CDR1 is SNHLY and CDR2 is FYNNEI. The ends were cut back, 4 bases at V and 7 bases at J, with 14 bases in the middle. The CDR3 loop spans 15 amino acids. This TCR was sampled from a woman in her thirties with COVID-19, enrolled during active disease. Input material: peripheral blood. V is TRBV2 and J is TRBJ1-6; D might be TRBD1 (5 bases). In DNA, the CDR3 is TGTGCCAGCAGTGCTTCCGGGACTAAAAATTCACCCCTCCACTTT. This encodes CASSASGTKNSPLHF.